These T cell receptor beta chains were read from a single sample in a study of cytotoxic CD8 clonotypes in ibrutinib-treated CLL. Measured with immunoSEQ multiplex PCR; TCRdb has only the in-frame clones, and not every one. The sample records 150,000 to 250,000 clones, 72% being singletons. Sequencing used PBMCs, obtained after 24 months of ibrutinib treatment. Every receptor here comes from a human donor with chronic lymphocytic leukemia. Both conserved end residues are part of each CDR3. A D gene is named only where the DNA matches it firmly. Some rows mark clone size as missing; the rest say once, few, many or name a class of expanded clone.

J gene,clone size,V gene,D gene,CDR3 protein,CDR3 DNA
TRBJ2-7,-,TRBV11-2,-,CASSSGSSYEQYF,TGTGCCAGCAGCTCAGGGAGCTCCTACGAGCAGTACTTC
TRBJ1-2,-,TRBV6-5,TRBD1,CASSYGGQGTVYTF,TGTGCCAGCAGTTACGGGGGACAGGGCACCGTTTACACCTTC
TRBJ1-3,-,TRBV18,TRBD1,CASSPTGGDGNTIYF,TGTGCCAGCTCTCCGACAGGGGGCGATGGAAACACCATATATTTT
TRBJ1-4,-,TRBV19,-,CASSFSASDEKLFF,TGTGCCAGTAGTTTTTCCGCTTCGGATGAAAAACTGTTTTTT
TRBJ2-7,once,TRBV27,-,CASTGAAYEQYF,TGTGCCAGTACGGGGGCGGCCTACGAGCAGTACTTC
TRBJ2-7,-,TRBV7-9,-,CASRAGFDEQYF,TGTGCCAGCCGAGCAGGGTTTGACGAGCAGTACTTC
TRBJ1-5,-,TRBV7-9,-,CASSLAGLDNQPQHF,TGTGCCAGCAGCTTAGCGGGACTTGACAATCAGCCCCAGCATTTT
TRBJ1-2,-,TRBV6-4,-,CASSADGSPYGYTF,TGTGCCAGCAGTGCGGACGGCAGCCCCTATGGCTACACCTTC
TRBJ2-1,-,TRBV11-3,TRBD2,CASSPGTSGRSSYNEQFF,TGTGCCAGCAGCCCCGGGACTAGCGGGAGATCCTCCTACAATGAGCAGTTCTTC
TRBJ2-3,-,TRBV10-3,TRBD2,CAISVPAGLAGKSSTDTQYF,TGTGCCATCAGTGTACCCGCGGGACTAGCGGGAAAGTCTAGCACAGATACGCAGTATTTT
TRBJ2-7,-,TRBV11-2,TRBD2,CASSPGTSGRREQYF,TGTGCCAGCAGCCCTGGGACTAGCGGGAGGAGGGAGCAGTACTTC
TRBJ2-7,few,TRBV11-2,-,CASSPPGRIYEQYF,TGTGCCAGCAGCCCCCCGGGACGGATCTACGAGCAGTACTTC
TRBJ1-5,-,TRBV10-3,-,CAISESGSNQPQHF,TGTGCCATCAGTGAGTCGGGTAGCAATCAGCCCCAGCATTTT
TRBJ2-2,-,TRBV6-4,-,CASSSTRTGELFF,TGTGCCAGCAGTTCAACCCGAACCGGGGAGCTGTTTTTT
TRBJ1-1,many,TRBV27,-,CASTRGQSSAEAFF,TGTGCCAGCACCAGAGGACAGTCGAGTGCTGAAGCTTTCTTT
TRBJ1-5,-,TRBV15,-,CATSIEGDQPQHF,TGTGCCACCAGCATTGAAGGGGATCAGCCCCAGCATTTT
TRBJ2-4,-,TRBV7-9,-,CASSFQGKNIQYF,TGTGCCAGCAGCTTCCAAGGCAAAAACATTCAGTACTTC
TRBJ2-1,-,TRBV5-5,-,CATTSVRTAGYNEQFF,TGTGCCACAACCTCCGTTCGGACAGCAGGCTACAATGAGCAGTTCTTC
TRBJ2-2,-,TRBV19,-,CASSIWGTINTGELFF,TGTGCCAGTAGTATTTGGGGGACAATAAACACCGGGGAGCTGTTTTTT
TRBJ2-7,-,TRBV28,-,CASSFTALYEQYF,TGTGCCAGCAGTTTTACGGCCCTCTACGAGCAGTACTTC
TRBJ2-2,-,TRBV19,-,CASSINTYTGELFF,TGTGCCAGTAGTATAAACACCTATACCGGGGAGCTGTTTTTT
TRBJ2-7,-,TRBV11-3,-,CASSYENYEQYF,TGTGCCAGCAGTTACGAAAACTACGAGCAGTACTTC
TRBJ1-1,-,TRBV6-5,-,CASSREGEAFF,TGTGCCAGCAGCCGGGAGGGTGAAGCTTTCTTT
TRBJ2-7,-,TRBV15,TRBD2,CATSRGAGGPVYEQYF,TGTGCCACCAGCAGAGGCGCGGGAGGACCCGTCTACGAGCAGTACTTC
TRBJ2-2,-,TRBV18,-,CASSPKGTANTGELFF,TGTGCCAGCTCACCAAAGGGCACCGCGAACACCGGGGAGCTGTTTTTT
TRBJ2-7,-,TRBV15,TRBD1,CATSDRVSYEQYF,TGCGCCACCAGCGACAGGGTCTCCTACGAGCAGTACTTC
TRBJ1-1,few,TRBV18,-,CASSLDLTGNTEAFF,TGTGCCAGCTCACTGGATCTGACAGGGAACACTGAAGCTTTCTTT
TRBJ2-5,-,TRBV9,-,CASSVDGSGETQYF,TGTGCCAGCAGCGTAGACGGGAGTGGCGAGACCCAGTACTTC
TRBJ2-2,-,TRBV27,TRBD1,CASSHTGGNTGELFF,TGTGCCAGCAGCCATACAGGGGGCAACACCGGGGAGCTGTTTTTT
TRBJ1-1,few,TRBV11-3,-,CASSQTSNTEAFF,TGTGCCAGCAGCCAAACAAGTAACACTGAAGCTTTCTTT
TRBJ1-5,many,TRBV19,-,CASTRGNSNQPQHF,TGTGCCAGTACGAGGGGAAATAGCAATCAGCCCCAGCATTTT
TRBJ1-2,-,TRBV7-3,-,CASRGTREDYGYTF,TGTGCCAGCAGGGGGACGCGCGAAGACTATGGCTACACCTTC
TRBJ1-2,-,TRBV7-9,-,CASSFFVGGLYGYTF,TGTGCCAGCAGCTTTTTCGTCGGGGGACTCTATGGCTACACCTTC
TRBJ1-2,-,TRBV7-9,-,CASSPSGGLANYGYTF,TGTGCCAGCAGCCCATCGGGGGGGTTGGCTAACTATGGCTACACCTTC
TRBJ1-2,-,TRBV2,TRBD1,CASSERQGVNYGYTF,TGTGCCAGCAGTGAAAGGCAGGGGGTGAACTATGGCTACACCTTC
TRBJ2-3,-,TRBV30,-,CAWSVEGTPLPTDTQYF,TGTGCCTGGAGTGTTGAAGGGACACCCCTACCAACAGATACGCAGTATTTT
TRBJ2-7,few,TRBV19,-,CASSSSKLSTGEQYF,TGTGCCAGTAGTTCTTCAAAACTTTCTACCGGCGAGCAGTACTTC
TRBJ1-1,-,TRBV5-8,TRBD1,CASSEGQGLNTEAFF,TGTGCCAGCAGCGAAGGACAGGGCCTGAACACTGAAGCTTTCTTT
TRBJ2-1,-,TRBV11-2,-,CASSLDWGGEQFF,TGTGCCAGCAGCTTAGATTGGGGCGGAGAGCAGTTCTTC